Sequencing of this T cell receptor (beta chain) was carried out in a study of T cell responses to AZD1222 COVID-19 vaccine. There are 16 residues in the CDR3. V lost 2 bases and J lost 2; bases outside the gene matches: 7. Germline V gives CDR1 LNHNV, CDR2 YYDKDF (reference sequence). Libraries were prepared by immunoSEQ multiplex PCR; TCRdb keeps only in-frame clonotypes and omits some of them. The repertoire holds approximately 180,000 clones, with almost 90% as singletons. The origin of this receptor is an adult in good health. Specimen: peripheral blood, collected on day 0 of AZD1222 vaccination. J is TRBJ2-5 and V is TRBV15; 8 bases fit TRBD1. The CDR3 coding sequence is TGTGCCACCAGCAGATCCGGGACAGGCCTACAAGAGACCCAGTACTTC. It is translated as CATSRSGTGLQETQYF.